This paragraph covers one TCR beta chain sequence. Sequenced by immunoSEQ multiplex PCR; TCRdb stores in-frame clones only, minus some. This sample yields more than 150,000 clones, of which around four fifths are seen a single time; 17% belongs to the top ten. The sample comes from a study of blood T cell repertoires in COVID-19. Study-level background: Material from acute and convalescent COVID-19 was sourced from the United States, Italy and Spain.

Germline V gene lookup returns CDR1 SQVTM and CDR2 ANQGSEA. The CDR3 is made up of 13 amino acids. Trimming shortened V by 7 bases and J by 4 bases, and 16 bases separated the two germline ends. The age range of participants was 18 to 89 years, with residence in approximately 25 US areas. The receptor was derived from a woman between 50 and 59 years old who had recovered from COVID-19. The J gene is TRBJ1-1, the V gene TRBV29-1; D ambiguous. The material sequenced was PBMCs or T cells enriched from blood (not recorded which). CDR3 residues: CSALPGRGTEAFF. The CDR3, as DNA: TGCAGCGCTCTGCCTGGACGGGGCACTGAAGCTTTCTTT.